These 31 T cell receptor beta chains came from one sample sequenced in a study of graft-versus-host responses after intestinal transplantation. This table comes from immunoSEQ multiplex PCR, and its TCRdb copy is limited to in-frame clones, with some not included. Found here are about 25,000 clones, 90% to 95% of them singletons; the top ten hold around 0.54%. This specimen consisted of PBMCs, obtained 18 days after transplant. These receptors all stem from a human patient who received an intestinal transplant, so some T cells may come from the graft donor.

V and J are TRBV6-6 and TRBJ2-1, with TRBD2 as a possible D gene (6 bases). The CDR3 is 11 amino acids. V dropped 5 bases and J dropped 11 bases, with 10 bases sitting between them. Germline-derived CDR1 and CDR2 are MNHNY and SVGAGI (reference sequence). CDR3 coding DNA: TGTGCCAGCAGTCCCGGCGGGAAGCAGTTCTTC. Translated, it gives CASSPGGKQFF.

The V gene is TRBV10-3, the J gene TRBJ2-1; 9 nucleotides match TRBD2. The CDR3 consists of 15 residues. V trimming: 4 bases; J trimming: 4 bases; junction bases outside the gene matches: 5. Germline-derived CDR1 and CDR2 are ENHRY and SYGVKD. DNA for the CDR3: TGTGCCATCAGTGCGGGGACTAGCCCATACAATGAGCAGTTCTTC. Translated, it gives CAISAGTSPYNEQFF.

The rearrangement joins TRBV14 to TRBJ2-1, with 8 bases aligning to TRBD2. Germline CDR1 reads SGHDN; CDR2 reads FVKESK. V lost 0 bases, J lost 12 bases, and 7 bases stayed unmatched. The CDR3 has 14 amino acids. The CDR3 region has the DNA TGTGCCAGCAGCCAAGATCCGGGGGGGACTTCGCAGTTCTTC. It yields the protein CASSQDPGGTSQFF.

The V gene is TRBV5-1, the J gene TRBJ2-5, with 8 bases matching TRBD1. The V gene's germline CDR1 is SGHRS and CDR2 YFSETQ. CDR3 length equals 14 residues. With 3 bases clipped from V and 4 bases from J, the junction kept 5 bases outside the gene matches. The CDR3 sequence is CASSSGDRGETQYF. The CDR3 nucleotides read TGCGCCAGCAGCTCCGGAGACAGGGGAGAGACCCAGTACTTC.

In its sample, this clone was seen once. This chain joins TRBV5-1 and TRBJ2-7; 8 nucleotides align to TRBD2. In germline, CDR1 is SGHRS, CDR2 YFSETQ. Trimming at V came to 7 bases and at J to 9 bases, leaving 18 bases not matched to a gene. The CDR3 length is 15 residues. The CDR3 sequence: CASATLAGSTWGQYF. In nucleotides, the CDR3 is TGCGCCAGCGCCACCTTAGCGGGGTCCACGTGGGGGCAGTACTTC.

The genes are TRBV18 and TRBJ1-2; D may be TRBD1 (5 bases). V lost 2 bases and J 1 base, leaving 8 bases between the germline ends. The CDR3 runs 14 residues. Germline V gives CDR1 KGHSH, CDR2 LQKENI. The CDR3: CASSPSGGNYGYTF. The CDR3 nucleotides read TGTGCCAGCTCACCATCGGGGGGTAACTATGGCTACACCTTC.

The chain is built from TRBV19 and TRBJ2-1; D might be TRBD1 (5 bases). The germline V gene has CDR1 LNHDA and CDR2 SQIVND (reference sequence). The CDR3 is 14 amino acids. Trimming pared 2 bases from V and 10 bases from J, leaving 15 bases between. DNA of the CDR3: TGTGCCAGTAGTATACAAGGGGTGATTTTAGAGCAGTTCTTC. Protein product: CASSIQGVILEQFF. Based on the CDR3 plus reference TRBV19 and TRBJ2-1, the full variable domain is DGGITQSPKYLFRKEGQNVTLSCEQNLNHDAMYWYRQDPGQGLRLIYYSQIVNDFQKGDIAEGYSVSREKKESFPLTVTSAQKNPTAFYLCASSIQGVILEQFFGPGTRLTVL.

The chain employs TRBV4-1 and TRBJ2-7; the match to TRBD1 covers 8 bases. Germline V gives CDR1 MGHRA, CDR2 YSYEKL. The CDR3 totals 14 residues. The trim removed 4 bases at V and 2 bases at J, leaving 4 bases unmatched. The CDR3 loop reads CASSPDRGPYEQYF. The CDR3 DNA is TGCGCCAGCAGCCCAGACAGGGGACCCTACGAGCAGTACTTC.

The chain combines TRBV9 with TRBJ2-7; D is ambiguous. The germline V and J ends were trimmed by 2 bases and 1 base, with 7 bases remaining between them. Germline V gene data show CDR1 as SGDLS and CDR2 as YYNGEE. The CDR3 has 13 residues. The CDR3 nucleotides read TGTGCCAGCAGCGTCGAGGAATCCTACGAGCAGTACTTC. Translation: CASSVEESYEQYF. Variable domain in full (rest from reference TRBV9 and TRBJ2-7): DSGVTQTPKHLITATGQRVTLRCSPRSGDLSVYWYQQSLDQGLQFLIQYYNGEERAKGNILERFSAQQFPDLHSELNLSSLELGDSALYFCASSVEESYEQYFGPGTRLTVT.

The chain uses TRBV19 and TRBJ2-2; the D gene is possibly TRBD2 (6 bases). Trimming stripped 7 bases from V and 5 bases from J, with 8 bases between. This CDR3 has 12 amino acids. CDR1 and CDR2 (germline): LNHDA, SQIVND (reference sequence). The CDR3 region has the DNA TGTGCCAGTATGGCGGGAACCGGGGAGCTGTTTTTT. This codes for CASMAGTGELFF.

This chain connects TRBV2 to TRBJ1-1; a weak D match, TRBD1 (6 bases). From germline, CDR1 is SNHLY and CDR2 FYNNEI. V gave up 6 bases and J gave up 1 base, with 15 bases separating them. The CDR3 length is 15 residues. The CDR3 spells CASRESGQTNTEAFF. CDR3 DNA: TGTGCCAGCAGAGAATCCGGACAGACGAACACTGAAGCTTTCTTT.

The chain couples TRBV6-5 to TRBJ1-2; D perhaps matches TRBD1 (5 bases). In germline, CDR1 is MNHEY, CDR2 SVGAGI. V was clipped by 5 bases and J by 8 bases, with 15 bases between them. This CDR3 spans 13 amino acids. CDR3 region: CASSLRVSEGYTF. CDR3 in DNA: TGTGCCAGCAGTCTCAGGGTTTCAGAGGGCTACACCTTC.

As to this clone: A junction end diverges from the germline sequence, so it may reflect a read error. The V gene is TRBV7-9, the J gene TRBJ1-6; TRBD1 matches at 7 bases. Germline V CDR1 and CDR2: SEHNR, FQNEAQ (reference sequence). This CDR3 region has 19 residues. CDR3 bases: TGTGCCAGCAGTTTAGACAGGGCCGGACTTAGCTCCTATAATTCACCCCTCCACTTT. Amino acids: CASSLDRAGLSSYNSPLHF.

The CDR3 DNA sequence: TGTGCCAGCAGTGACACCTACACGGGTGTGTACGAGCAGTACTTC. Protein sequence: CASSDTYTGVYEQYF. The chain carries TRBV6-1 and TRBJ2-7; D remains ambiguous. V gave up 3 bases and J gave up 4 bases, with 16 bases separating them. The length of the CDR3 is 15 residues. The germline V gene encodes CDR1 MNHNS and CDR2 SASEGT.

V is TRBV7-9 and J is TRBJ1-2; a weak D match, TRBD1 (5 bases). The CDR3 covers 12 residues. The germline V and J ends were trimmed by 1 base and 6 bases, with 6 bases remaining between them. Germline V lookup: CDR1 SEHNR, CDR2 FQNEAQ (reference sequence). CDR3 sequence: CASSLGGDGYTF. The DNA for the CDR3 is TGTGCCAGCAGCTTAGGGGGGGATGGCTACACCTTC.

Of note for this clone: At one end the junction does not follow the germline gene, possibly because of a read error. This chain joins TRBV5-6 and TRBJ2-1; 9 nucleotides line up with TRBD2. The CDR3 length is 15 residues. Germline V gives CDR1 SGHDT, CDR2 YYEEEE. In DNA, the CDR3 is TGTGCCAGCAGGTTGGCGGGGGGGCTAGTAAGTGAGCAGTTCTTC. Residues: CASRLAGGLVSEQFF.

The chain is built from TRBV29-1 and TRBJ2-7; D gene ambiguous. Trimming shortened V by 7 bases and J by 8 bases, and 21 bases separated the two germline ends. Germline CDR1 reads SQVTM; CDR2 reads ANQGSEA. The CDR3 loop spans 13 amino acids. CDR3 in amino acids: CSASETDPTQQYF. CDR3 bases: TGCAGCGCGTCCGAAACTGACCCTACGCAGCAGTACTTC.

This clone occurred a few times. The chain joins TRBV6-5 to TRBJ1-3, with D possibly matching TRBD1 (6 bases). The CDR3 consists of 15 residues. The V gene lost 5 bases and the J gene lost 3 bases, with 14 bases spanning the gap. Looked up from germline, CDR1 is MNHEY and CDR2 is SVGAGI. The DNA for the CDR3 is TGTGCCAGCAGTCCAGGGGTGTCCAGTGGAAACACCATATATTTT. Its translation is CASSPGVSSGNTIYF.

The rearrangement uses TRBV10-3 and TRBJ2-5; maybe TRBD1 (5 bases). Looked up from germline, CDR1 is ENHRY and CDR2 is SYGVKD. V was pared by 0 bases and J by 2 bases, with 10 bases between. The CDR3 totals 15 residues. Written as DNA, the CDR3 is TGTGCCATCAGTGAGTCAAGGGCAGGGCAAGAGACCCAGTACTTC. Its protein product is CAISESRAGQETQYF.

This sequence joins TRBV27 and TRBJ1-2; no reliable D call. Germline V CDR1 and CDR2: MNHEY, SMNVEV (reference sequence). This CDR3 spans 15 amino acids. The ends were cut back, 2 bases at V and 0 bases at J, with 10 bases in the middle. The CDR3 DNA sequence: TGTGCCAGCAGTTTAGACGGAAAACCTAACTATGGCTACACCTTC. Protein sequence: CASSLDGKPNYGYTF.

This clone has a single count. This chain uses TRBV30 with TRBJ1-1; D call uncertain. Germline V lookup: CDR1 GTSNPN, CDR2 SVGIG (reference sequence). V lost 3 bases to trimming and J lost 0 bases, with 14 bases between them. This CDR3 contains 15 residues. The CDR3: CAWSAYLRLNTEAFF. The CDR3 DNA is TGTGCCTGGAGCGCATACCTCAGACTGAACACTGAAGCTTTCTTT.

This chain joins TRBV6-6 and TRBJ1-1; D possibly corresponds to TRBD1 (6 bases). CDR1 is MNHNY and CDR2 is SVGAGI in the germline V gene (reference sequence). Trimming pared 5 bases from V and 5 bases from J, leaving 15 bases between. The CDR3 totals 14 residues. The CDR3, as DNA: TGTGCCAGCAGTCGCCCGGGGCAGGGGACTGAAGCTTTCTTT. Its translation: CASSRPGQGTEAFF.

The CDR3 is CASSPRQGWTEAFF. The CDR3 DNA reads as TGTGCCAGCAGCCCCCGACAGGGTTGGACTGAAGCTTTCTTT. This chain uses TRBV2 with TRBJ1-1; 7 bases are a match to TRBD1. The CDR3 has 14 residues. Trimming removed 6 bases from V and 5 bases from J; junction bases left unmatched: 9. CDR1 and CDR2 from the germline V gene are SNHLY and FYNNEI.

This clone occurred once. The chain is built from TRBV11-3 and TRBJ2-7, with 10 nucleotides matching TRBD1. This CDR3 spans 20 amino acids. V gave up 0 bases and J gave up 3 bases; unmatched junction bases: 17. Germline V lookup: CDR1 SGHNT, CDR2 YENEEA. CDR3 DNA sequence: TGTGCCAGCAGCTTAGAAGGATCGATATGGAAGGGACAGGGGAGCTACGAGCAGTACTTC. Its translation is CASSLEGSIWKGQGSYEQYF.

The chain recombines TRBV6-1 with TRBJ1-2; D possibly corresponds to TRBD1 (5 bases). The germline V and J ends were trimmed by 4 bases and 2 bases, with 14 bases remaining between them. Germline loops: CDR1 MNHNS, CDR2 SASEGT. The CDR3 has 15 residues. The CDR3 protein is CASSARDGENYGYTF. CDR3 coding DNA: TGTGCCAGCAGTGCCCGGGACGGAGAAAACTATGGCTACACCTTC.

The genes are TRBV7-7 and TRBJ2-2; no firm D call. There are 12 residues in the CDR3. With 4 bases removed from V and 4 bases from J, the gap between germline ends came to 4 bases. CDR1 is SSHAT, CDR2 FNYEAQ, per germline (reference sequence). The CDR3 reads CASSYSTGELFF. The CDR3 DNA reads as TGTGCCAGCAGCTATTCCACCGGGGAGCTGTTTTTT.

The chain combines TRBV15 with TRBJ2-3, with 7 positions matching TRBD2. CDR1 and CDR2 (germline): LNHNV, YYDKDF (reference sequence). This CDR3 comprises 15 residues. The ends lost 5 bases at V and 5 bases at J; junction bases unmatched: 10. CDR3 in DNA: TGTGCCACCAGCGGATCTAGCGGACGCTTAGATACGCAGTATTTT. It is translated as CATSGSSGRLDTQYF.

The J gene is TRBJ2-1, the V gene TRBV14; D is perhaps TRBD1 (6 bases). The V and J ends lost 0 bases and 6 bases respectively, with 9 bases between them. Germline V gene lookup returns CDR1 SGHDN and CDR2 FVKESK. The CDR3 totals 14 residues. CDR3 sequence reads: CASSQDPTGNEQFF. In DNA, the CDR3 is TGTGCCAGCAGCCAAGATCCGACAGGCAATGAGCAGTTCTTC. Using reference TRBV14 and TRBJ2-1 for the parts outside the CDR3, the full variable domain is EAGVTQFPSHSVIEKGQTVTLRCDPISGHDNLYWYRRVMGKEIKFLLHFVKESKQDESGMPNNRFLAERTGGTYSTLKVQPAELEDSGVYFCASSQDPTGNEQFFGPGTRLTVL.

The chain has TRBV9 and TRBJ2-1, with 8 bases aligning to TRBD1. Germline trimming cut 4 bases from V and 7 bases from J; bases unmatched to any gene: 16. Germline values: CDR1 SGDLS, CDR2 YYNGEE. CDR3 size: 17 residues. The CDR3 here is CASSSIPGQGLKNEQFF. The CDR3 DNA follows: TGTGCCAGCAGCTCGATCCCAGGACAGGGCTTGAAAAATGAGCAGTTCTTC.

The chain joins TRBV7-8 to TRBJ1-5; TRBD1 matches at 9 bases. This CDR3 region has 19 residues. V lost 1 base, J lost 2 bases, and 12 bases stayed unmatched. Germline CDR1 SGHVS, CDR2 FQNEAQ. The CDR3 DNA follows: TGTGCCAGCAGCTTAGGGATACAGGGGGCGAGAGGAGGCAATCAGCCCCAGCATTTT. As protein: CASSLGIQGARGGNQPQHF.

This chain connects TRBV5-1 to TRBJ2-2, with TRBD2 as a possible D gene (7 bases). V gave up 1 base and J gave up 5 bases, with 12 bases separating them. Germline loops: CDR1 SGHRS, CDR2 YFSETQ. The CDR3 sequence is 15 residues long. CDR3 in amino acids: CASSLTRGGTGELFF. In nucleotides, the CDR3 is TGCGCCAGCAGCTTGACCAGGGGAGGGACCGGGGAGCTGTTTTTT.